This T cell receptor (beta chain) was recovered during a study of beta chain features in type 1 diabetes. General study results and limits: The study found moderately but significantly shorter TCRB CDR3s in all four CD4+ subsets of Type 1 diabetes patients.

Investigators reverse transcribed all isolated RNA, so they sequenced expressed TCRB transcripts. Method: immunoSEQ multiplex PCR; TCRdb's copy keeps in-frame clones and lacks some. The table lists 550,000 to 850,000 clones, 13% of them singletons. Details on this clone: Its antigen is unknown.

The V end lost 8 bases, the J end lost 7 bases, and 11 bases lay between the germline ends. Germline CDR1 and CDR2: ENHRY and SYGVKD. The CDR3 runs 11 residues. This clonotype was obtained from a man aged 18 to 30 with type 1 diabetes. The rearrangement joins TRBV10-3 to TRBJ1-2, with D perhaps matching TRBD1 (5 bases). The source material was naive CD4+ T cells from blood. The CDR3 coding sequence is TGTGCCATCCAAGGGGATATTGGCTACACCTTC. This codes for CAIQGDIGYTF.